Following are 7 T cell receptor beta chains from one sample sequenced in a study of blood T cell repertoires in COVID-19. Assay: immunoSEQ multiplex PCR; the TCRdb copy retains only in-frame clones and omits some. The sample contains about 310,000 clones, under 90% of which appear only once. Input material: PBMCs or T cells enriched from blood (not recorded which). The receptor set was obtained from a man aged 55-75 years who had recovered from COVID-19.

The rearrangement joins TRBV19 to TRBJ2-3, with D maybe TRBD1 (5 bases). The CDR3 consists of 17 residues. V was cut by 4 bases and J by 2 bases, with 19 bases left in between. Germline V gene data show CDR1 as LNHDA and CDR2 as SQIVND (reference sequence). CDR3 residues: CASSTLTRQKPTDTQYF. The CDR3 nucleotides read TGTGCCAGTAGTACTCTGACCCGACAGAAACCCACAGATACGCAGTATTTT. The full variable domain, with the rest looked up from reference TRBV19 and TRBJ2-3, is DGGITQSPKYLFRKEGQNVTLSCEQNLNHDAMYWYRQDPGQGLRLIYYSQIVNDFQKGDIAEGYSVSREKKESFPLTVTSAQKNPTAFYLCASSTLTRQKPTDTQYFGPGTRLTVL.

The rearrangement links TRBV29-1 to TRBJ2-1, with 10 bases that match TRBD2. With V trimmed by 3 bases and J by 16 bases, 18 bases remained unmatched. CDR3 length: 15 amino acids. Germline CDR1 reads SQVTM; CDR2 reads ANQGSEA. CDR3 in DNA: TGCAGCGTTGATGAGCTAGCTAGCGGGAGACCTTTACTATTCTTC. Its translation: CSVDELASGRPLLFF.

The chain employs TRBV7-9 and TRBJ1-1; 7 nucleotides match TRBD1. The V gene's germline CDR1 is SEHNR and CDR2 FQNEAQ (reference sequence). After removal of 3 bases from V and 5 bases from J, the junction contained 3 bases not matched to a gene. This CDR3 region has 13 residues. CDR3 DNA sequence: TGTGCCAGCAGCTTTGACAGGGAAACTGAAGCTTTCTTT. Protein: CASSFDRETEAFF.

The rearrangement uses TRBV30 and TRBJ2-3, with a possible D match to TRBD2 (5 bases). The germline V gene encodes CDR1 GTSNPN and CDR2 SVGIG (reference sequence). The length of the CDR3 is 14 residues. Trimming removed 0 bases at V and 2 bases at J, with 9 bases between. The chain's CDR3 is CAWSVSLATDTQYF. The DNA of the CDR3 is TGTGCCTGGAGTGTATCGCTAGCCACAGATACGCAGTATTTT. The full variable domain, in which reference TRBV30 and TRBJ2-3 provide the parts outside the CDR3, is SQTIHQWPATLVQPVGSPLSLECTVEGTSNPNLYWYRQAAGRGLQLLFYSVGIGQISSEVPQNLSASRPQDRQFILSSKKLLLSDSGFYLCAWSVSLATDTQYFGPGTRLTVL.

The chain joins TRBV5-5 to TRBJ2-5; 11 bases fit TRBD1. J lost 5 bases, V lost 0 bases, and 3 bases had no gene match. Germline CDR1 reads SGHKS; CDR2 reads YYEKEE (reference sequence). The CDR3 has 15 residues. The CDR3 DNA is TGTGCCAGCAGCTTGGGGACAGGGGGCTTGGAGACCCAGTACTTC. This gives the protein CASSLGTGGLETQYF.

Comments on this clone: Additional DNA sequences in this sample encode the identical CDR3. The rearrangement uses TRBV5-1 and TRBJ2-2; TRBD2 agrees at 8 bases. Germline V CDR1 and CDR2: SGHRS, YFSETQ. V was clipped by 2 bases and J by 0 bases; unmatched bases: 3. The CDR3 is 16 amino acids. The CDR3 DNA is TGCGCCAGCAGCTTCTTAGCGGGATCGAACACCGGGGAGCTGTTTTTT. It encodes CASSFLAGSNTGELFF.

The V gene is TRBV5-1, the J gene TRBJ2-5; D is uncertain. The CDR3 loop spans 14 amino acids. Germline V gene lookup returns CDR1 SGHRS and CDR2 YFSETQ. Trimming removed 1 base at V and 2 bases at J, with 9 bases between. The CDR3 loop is CASSLPAGQETQYF. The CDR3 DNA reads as TGCGCCAGCAGCTTGCCGGCAGGTCAAGAGACCCAGTACTTC.